Listed below are T cell receptor beta chains from one sample, sequenced in a study of radiotherapy plus CTLA-4 blockade in lung cancer. Clones were sequenced by immunoSEQ multiplex PCR, and TCRdb holds only the in-frame ones, with some missing. The sample has around 32,000 clones; approximately 78% are singletons. The sequenced sample was peripheral blood, obtained from a patient treated with radiotherapy plus ipilimumab. The origin of the receptors is a human donor with non-small cell lung cancer that progressed on radiotherapy plus ipilimumab. The CDR3 runs from the conserved cysteine through the conserved F or W. The D gene is left open where the match is weak. Clone size appears in some rows only: once, few, many, or a class for an expanded clone.

abundance,v_gene,j_gene,d_gene,CDR3aa,CDR3nt
.,TRBV9,TRBJ2-3,TRBD2,CASSVGGWGGVPDTQYF,TGTGCCAGCAGCGTAGGCGGGTGGGGGGGAGTCCCAGATACGCAGTATTTT
few,TRBV7-9,TRBJ2-7,.,CASSPGTGEPYF,TGTGCCAGCAGCCCGGGCACGGGGGAGCCGTACTTC
.,TRBV6-1,TRBJ1-2,.,CASSPAAGGGYTF,TGTGCCAGCAGTCCGGCGGCAGGAGGTGGCTACACCTTC
.,TRBV6-6,TRBJ1-6,.,CASRESVLLYNSPLHF,TGTGCCAGCAGGGAGTCAGTTTTATTGTACAATTCACCCCTCCACTTT
.,TRBV9,TRBJ2-3,TRBD1,CASSVGDRGRVDTQYF,TGTGCCAGCAGCGTAGGGGACAGGGGGCGCGTGGATACGCAGTATTTT
few,TRBV5-1,TRBJ1-3,.,CASSLGQSLSGNTIYF,TGCGCCAGCAGCTTGGGACAGTCCCTCTCTGGAAACACCATATATTTT
.,TRBV10-3,TRBJ2-7,.,CAISDGPGAYEQYF,TGTGCCATCAGTGACGGGCCCGGGGCCTACGAGCAGTACTTC
few,TRBV11-2,TRBJ1-5,.,CASSLVQGSYSNQPQHF,TGTGCCAGCAGCTTAGTCCAGGGGTCCTATAGCAATCAGCCCCAGCATTTT
.,TRBV7-7,TRBJ2-1,TRBD2,CASSLGTSSDRDNEQFF,TGTGCTAGCAGCCTCGGGACTAGTTCCGATAGGGACAATGAGCAGTTCTTC
.,TRBV5-1,TRBJ2-7,.,CASNAGLHEQYF,TGCGCCAGCAACGCAGGGCTCCACGAGCAGTACTTC
once,TRBV7-2,TRBJ2-7,.,CASSSLTDTYEQYF,TGTGCCAGCAGCAGTTTGACAGATACCTACGAGCAGTACTTC
few,TRBV6-6,TRBJ1-5,TRBD1,CASSNRDRGHNQPQHF,TGTGCCAGCAGTAACCGGGACAGGGGTCATAATCAGCCCCAGCATTTT
few,TRBV7-9,TRBJ2-1,TRBD2,CASSPPTSGGANEQFF,TGTGCCAGCAGTCCCCCAACTAGCGGGGGGGCTAATGAGCAGTTCTTC
.,TRBV19,TRBJ1-5,.,CASSTLRDWYSNQPQHF,TGTGCCAGTAGTACCCTAAGAGACTGGTATAGCAATCAGCCCCAGCATTTT
few,TRBV6-5,TRBJ2-7,.,CASSSLTSEQYF,TGTGCCAGCAGTTCCCTTACTAGCGAGCAGTACTTC
.,TRBV5-1,TRBJ2-2,TRBD1,CASSLVDRGGTGELFF,TGCGCCAGTAGCTTGGTTGACAGGGGAGGCACCGGGGAGCTGTTTTTT
.,TRBV5-1,TRBJ2-3,TRBD1,CASSSQGSFTDTQYF,TGCGCCAGCAGCTCACAGGGGTCGTTTACAGATACGCAGTATTTT
.,TRBV5-4,TRBJ1-1,.,CASSNREMNTEAFF,TGTGCCAGCAGCAACAGGGAAATGAACACTGAAGCTTTCTTT
few,TRBV6-4,TRBJ1-6,.,CASSTQGGSNSPLHF,TGTGCCAGCAGCACACAGGGCGGTTCAAATTCACCCCTCCACTTT
few,TRBV18,TRBJ1-5,.,CASSPTGMGNQPQHF,TGTGCCAGCTCACCAACGGGAATGGGCAATCAGCCCCAGCATTTT
.,TRBV4-1,TRBJ2-3,TRBD1,CASRGQGADTQYF,TGCGCCAGCAGGGGACAGGGGGCAGATACGCAGTATTTT
few,TRBV7-2,TRBJ1-5,TRBD1,CASSWTGTNQPQHF,TGTGCCAGCAGCTGGACAGGGACCAATCAGCCCCAGCATTTT